The clone carrying this TCR beta chain was found many times. The data belong to a study of T cells in Graves' hyperthyroidism and ophthalmopathy. Germline V lookup: CDR1 PRHDT, CDR2 FYEKMQ (reference sequence). The CDR3 runs 14 residues. With 3 bases removed from V and 1 base from J, the gap between germline ends came to 10 bases. RNA transcripts gave rise to amplified TCR beta CDR3 regions. Researchers ran a first-round RT-PCR on the TCR CDR3 using the HTBI primer set. TCRdb called the multiplex PCR reads again in MiXCR, with one record for every CDR3 protein. Of about 95,000 distinct CDR3 sequences in the sample, around 40% were seen once.

The receptor was isolated from a woman aged 30 to 39 with Graves' hyperthyroidism. Sequencing used peripheral blood or thyroid tissue (not recorded which). The chain joins TRBV13 to TRBJ2-7, with D possibly TRBD1 on 5 matching bases. The CDR3 sequence: CASSLAGMSYEQYF. DNA of the CDR3: TGTGCCAGCAGCTTGGCAGGGATGTCCTACGAGCAGTACTTC.